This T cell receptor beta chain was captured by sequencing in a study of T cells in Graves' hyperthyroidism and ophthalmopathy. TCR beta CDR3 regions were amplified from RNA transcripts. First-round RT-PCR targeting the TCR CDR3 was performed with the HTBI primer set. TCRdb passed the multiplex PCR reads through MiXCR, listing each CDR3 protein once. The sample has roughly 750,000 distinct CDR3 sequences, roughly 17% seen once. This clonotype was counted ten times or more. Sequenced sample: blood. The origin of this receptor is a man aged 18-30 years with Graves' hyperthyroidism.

In DNA, the CDR3 is TGCAGTGCTAGGCGTGGACTAGCAGCCGGGGAGCTGTTTTTT. This encodes CSARRGLAAGELFF. The J gene is TRBJ2-2, the V gene TRBV20-1; 8 bases agree with TRBD2. From germline, CDR1 is DFQATT and CDR2 SNEGSKA (reference sequence). The CDR3 is made up of 14 amino acids. With 3 bases clipped from V and 6 bases from J, the junction kept 6 bases outside the gene matches.